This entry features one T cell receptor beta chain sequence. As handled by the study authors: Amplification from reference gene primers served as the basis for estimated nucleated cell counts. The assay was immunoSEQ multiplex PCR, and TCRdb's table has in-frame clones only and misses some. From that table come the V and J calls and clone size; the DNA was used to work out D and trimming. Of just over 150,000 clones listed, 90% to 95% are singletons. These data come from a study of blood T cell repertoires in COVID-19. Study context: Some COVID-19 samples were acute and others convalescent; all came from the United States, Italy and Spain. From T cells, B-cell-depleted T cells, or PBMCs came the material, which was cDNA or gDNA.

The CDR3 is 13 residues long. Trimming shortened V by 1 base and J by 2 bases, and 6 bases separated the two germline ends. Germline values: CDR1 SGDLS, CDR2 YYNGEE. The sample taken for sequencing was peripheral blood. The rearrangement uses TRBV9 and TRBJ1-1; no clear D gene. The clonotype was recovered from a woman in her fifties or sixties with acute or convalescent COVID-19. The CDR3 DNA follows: TGTGCCAGCAGCGTAAACATTAACACTGAAGCTTTCTTT. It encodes CASSVNINTEAFF. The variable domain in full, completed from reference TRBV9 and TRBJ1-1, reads DSGVTQTPKHLITATGQRVTLRCSPRSGDLSVYWYQQSLDQGLQFLIQYYNGEERAKGNILERFSAQQFPDLHSELNLSSLELGDSALYFCASSVNINTEAFFGQGTRLTVV.